Below, one T cell receptor (beta chain) is given with its context. The protocol was immunoSEQ multiplex PCR, while the TCRdb copy is restricted to in-frame clones and leaves out a portion. The sample lists approximately 150,000 clones; over 90% were seen once. V was cut by 5 bases and J by 1 base, with 8 bases left in between. In germline, CDR1 is LGHNA, CDR2 YNFKEQ. CDR3 size: 13 residues. The sample originates from a study of T cell responses to AZD1222 COVID-19 vaccine. The input for sequencing was peripheral blood, taken on day 0 of AZD1222 vaccination. This chain uses TRBV4-2 with TRBJ1-1; D gene uncertain. This TCR came from an adult in good health. The CDR3 protein is CASSKSANTEAFF. CDR3 DNA: TGTGCCAGCAGCAAAAGTGCGAACACTGAAGCTTTCTTT.